This record looks at one T cell receptor (beta chain) sequence and its context. The antigen is not known. Amplification used 60 Vbeta primers and 13 Jbeta primers. Generated by immunoSEQ multiplex PCR, the TCRdb table keeps only in-frame clones and is missing some. The sample lists roughly 180,000 clones; around 76% were seen once. This CDR3 has 16 residues. From germline, CDR1 is PRHDT and CDR2 FYEKMQ (reference sequence). The J segment lost 5 bases and the V segment lost 6 bases, leaving 14 bases of the junction unmatched. This sample stems from a study of cytomegalovirus exposure and HLA in healthy donors. Study-wide results and caveats: What a later analysis showed was that several of the most significant clusters appeared linked to common viral pathogens.

The receptor comes from a woman in her twenties or thirties in good health and CMV-seropositive. The sample comprised PBMCs. The V call is TRBV13, the J call TRBJ2-7; TRBD1 matches at 9 bases. CDR3 residues: CASSFFTGGASHEQYF. In DNA, the CDR3 is TGTGCCAGCAGTTTCTTCACAGGGGGCGCATCCCACGAGCAGTACTTC. Filled out from reference TRBV13 and TRBJ2-7, the complete variable domain reads AAGVIQSPRHLIKEKRETATLKCYPIPRHDTVYWYQQGPGQDPQFLISFYEKMQSDKGSIPDRFSAQQFSDYHSELNMSSLELGDSALYFCASSFFTGGASHEQYFGPGTRLTVT.